Each of the 25 T cell receptor beta chains below was sequenced from the same sample in a study of T cells after yellow fever vaccination (dated by TCRdb to the late 2010s). The sample's treatment or condition label, in plain terms: live attenuated yellow fever vaccine strain. Receptor libraries were prepared by 5' RACE. TCRdb shows the sequencer as Illumina NovaSeq 6000. TCRdb redid the processing of the public reads, applying fastp at Q25 and MiXCR, and retained in-frame beta chains. CDR3 protein duplicates are merged, each entry listing the most common genes and DNA. This sample holds hundreds of thousands of distinct CDR3 sequences; about 17% were observed only once. The top ten hold over 15% of the sample. The sequences come from PBMCs, collected before the yellow fever booster vaccination. These receptors all stem from a young man who received the YFV17D yellow fever vaccine.

This sequence joins TRBV7-3 and TRBJ2-1; 9 bases agree with TRBD2. CDR3 length: 16 residues. The junction had 9 bases not matched to a gene; V was cut back by 5 bases and J by 4 bases. Germline values: CDR1 SGHTA, CDR2 FQGTGA. The CDR3 bases are TGTGCCAGCAGCCTTACTATGCGGGGGGGTTACAATGAGCAGTTCTTC. Encoded protein: CASSLTMRGGYNEQFF.

The chain is built from TRBV5-1 and TRBJ2-2; 7 positions agree with TRBD1. The J segment lost 0 bases and the V segment lost 0 bases, leaving 2 bases of the junction unmatched. The CDR3 runs to 16 residues. Germline CDR1 reads SGHRS; CDR2 reads YFSETQ. The CDR3 DNA reads as TGCGCCAGCAGCTTGGATGGACAGGCGAACACCGGGGAGCTGTTTTTT. Protein product: CASSLDGQANTGELFF.

The chain uses TRBV5-5 and TRBJ2-7; D gene uncertain. This CDR3 spans 12 amino acids. The germline V gene encodes CDR1 SGHKS and CDR2 YYEKEE (reference sequence). With 0 bases removed from V and 6 bases from J, the gap between germline ends came to 7 bases. CDR3 nucleotide sequence: TGTGCCAGCAGCTTGGAAGGGCCCGAGCAGTACTTC. This translates into CASSLEGPEQYF.

The CDR3: CASSFTGGGNQPQHF. The DNA of the CDR3 is TGCGCCAGCAGCTTTACAGGAGGGGGCAATCAGCCCCAGCATTTT. The rearrangement links TRBV5-1 to TRBJ1-5, with D perhaps matching TRBD1 (5 bases). Germline V gene sequence: CDR1 SGHRS, CDR2 YFSETQ. V was clipped by 2 bases and J by 2 bases, with 11 bases between them. This CDR3 contains 15 residues. The full variable domain, in which reference TRBV5-1 and TRBJ1-5 provide the parts outside the CDR3, is KAGVTQTPRYLIKTRGQQVTLSCSPISGHRSVSWYQQTPGQGLQFLFEYFSETQRNKGNFPGRFSGRQFSNSRSEMNVSTLELGDSALYLCASSFTGGGNQPQHFGDGTRLSIL.

This clonotype was detected only a few times. The J gene is TRBJ1-6, the V gene TRBV7-2; no definite D call. CDR1 is SGHTA and CDR2 is FQGNSA in the germline V gene. CDR3 length: 13 residues. V was trimmed by 0 bases and J by 14 bases, leaving 11 bases between them. The CDR3 DNA sequence: TGTGCCAGCAGCTTAGCTTCCCCCCCCTCCCTCCACTTT. Its translation is CASSLASPPSLHF.

This clonotype came up many times. This sequence joins TRBV5-1 and TRBJ2-7, with 9 bases matching TRBD1. From germline, CDR1 is SGHRS and CDR2 YFSETQ. The CDR3 totals 14 residues. The V and J ends lost 3 bases and 5 bases, in that order; junction bases with no gene match: 6. CDR3 sequence (DNA): TGCGCCAGCAGCTGGGGACAGGGAGTCGACGAGCAGTACTTC. Protein: CASSWGQGVDEQYF.

The J gene is TRBJ2-3, the V gene TRBV29-1; the match to TRBD2 covers 7 bases. The CDR3 consists of 15 residues. V was pared by 1 base and J by 0 bases, with 4 bases of the junction left unmatched. Looked up from germline, CDR1 is SQVTM and CDR2 is ANQGSEA. The CDR3 is CSVEGLAQSTDTQYF. CDR3 coding DNA: TGCAGCGTTGAAGGACTAGCTCAAAGCACAGATACGCAGTATTTT.

This clonotype was observed a handful of times. The chain is built from TRBV6-1 and TRBJ2-2, with D unclear. There are 16 residues in the CDR3. The ends were cut back, 6 bases at V and 1 base at J, with 15 bases in the middle. Germline values: CDR1 MNHNS, CDR2 SASEGT. The CDR3 spells CASSPRRAMNTGELFF. CDR3 coding DNA: TGTGCCAGCAGCCCCAGGAGAGCTATGAACACCGGGGAGCTGTTTTTT.

This clonotype occurred a few times. The rearrangement uses TRBV5-1 and TRBJ2-5, with a possible D match to TRBD1 (6 bases). CDR1 and CDR2 from the germline V gene are SGHRS and YFSETQ. V dropped 6 bases and J dropped 2 bases, with 11 bases sitting between them. This CDR3 comprises 13 residues. The DNA for the CDR3 is TGCGCCAGCACGGAGGACAGACAAGAGACCCAGTACTTC. Residues: CASTEDRQETQYF.

This chain uses TRBV3-1 with TRBJ1-6, with unresolved D. Germline V gene data show CDR1 as LGHDT and CDR2 as YNNKEL (reference sequence). The CDR3 is 14 residues long. V lost 0 bases, J lost 14 bases, and 14 bases lay in between. The CDR3 region has the DNA TGTGCCAGCAGCCAAGATCTGACCAGGAGTTCCCTCCACTTT. Its translation is CASSQDLTRSSLHF.

This clonotype was seen a handful of times. This sequence joins TRBV4-3 and TRBJ1-2; 7 nucleotides line up with TRBD1. The CDR3 extends over 15 amino acids. CDR1 is LGHNA, CDR2 YSLEER, per germline. V lost 4 bases and J lost 0; bases outside the gene matches: 5. The chain's CDR3 is CASSRIQGPNYGYTF. In DNA form, the CDR3 reads TGCGCCAGCAGCCGGATACAGGGGCCTAACTATGGCTACACCTTC.

The CDR3 is CASSQLQGQETQYF. Written as DNA, the CDR3 is TGCGCCAGCAGCCAACTACAGGGTCAAGAGACCCAGTACTTC. The V and J genes are TRBV4-1 and TRBJ2-5, with D possibly matching TRBD1 (6 bases). Trimming pared 2 bases from V and 2 bases from J, leaving 9 bases between. The CDR3 sequence is 14 residues long. Germline CDR1 reads MGHRA; CDR2 reads YSYEKL.

V and J are TRBV12-5 and TRBJ2-1, with 11 bases that match TRBD2. With V trimmed by 2 bases and J by 3 bases, 6 bases remained unmatched. CDR3 size: 17 residues. CDR1 is LGHNT, CDR2 FRNRAP, per germline. The CDR3 is CASGLRLAGGLYNEQFF. The CDR3 DNA reads TGTGCTAGTGGTTTGCGATTAGCGGGGGGGCTCTACAATGAGCAGTTCTTC.

This sequence joins TRBV4-3 and TRBJ2-1; 7 positions agree with TRBD2. V was clipped by 0 bases and J by 3 bases; unmatched bases: 5. Germline values: CDR1 LGHNA, CDR2 YSLEER. The CDR3 has 16 amino acids. The CDR3 is CASSQDRAGFYNEQFF. For the CDR3, the DNA is TGCGCCAGCAGCCAAGATCGAGCGGGGTTCTACAATGAGCAGTTCTTC.

Regarding this clonotype: At one end, the junction sequence differs from germline, possibly due to a read error. The rearrangement links TRBV20-1 to TRBJ1-1; weak D call: TRBD1 (5 bases). The CDR3 contains 13 residues. CDR1 DFQATT and CDR2 SNEGSKA come from the germline V gene (reference sequence). CDR3 in DNA: TGCGGTGCCACCAGGGATTCACGGACTGAAGCTTTCTTT. Translation gives CGATRDSRTEAFF.

This clonotype occurred a few times. J is TRBJ1-2 and V is TRBV23-1; no clear D. TRBV23-1 is filed as an ORF, its function uncertain. The V end lost 4 bases, the J end lost 6 bases, and 15 bases lay between the germline ends. The CDR3 consists of 14 residues. Here the CDR3 DNA reads TGCGCCAGCAGTCCCAAACGGGGAGGAAATGGCTACACCTTC. Encoded protein: CASSPKRGGNGYTF.

The gene calls are TRBV12-3 or TRBV12-4 and TRBJ2-5; D is undetermined. Trimming removed 1 base from V and 5 bases from J, with 8 bases in between. The CDR3 covers 13 residues. This CDR3 reads CASSLEAYETQYF. CDR3 nucleotide sequence: TGTGCCAGCAGTTTAGAAGCGTACGAGACCCAGTACTTC.

The CDR3 loop is CASSLPPVGLFF. CDR3 bases: TGTGCCAGCAGCTTGCCGCCCGTGGGGCTGTTTTTT. J is TRBJ2-2 and V is TRBV5-8; D is unresolved. V lost 1 base and J 13 bases, leaving 11 bases between the germline ends. CDR3 length: 12 residues. Germline CDR1 and CDR2: SGHTS and YDEGEE.

The V gene is TRBV3-1, the J gene TRBJ1-1; tentatively, D is TRBD1 (5 bases). Trimming took 5 bases from V and 2 from J, leaving 12 bases between them. From germline, CDR1 is LGHDT and CDR2 YNNKEL (reference sequence). The CDR3 sequence is 14 residues long. The CDR3 protein is CASSITGLNTEAFF. The CDR3 nucleotides are TGTGCCAGCAGCATAACGGGACTCAACACTGAAGCTTTCTTT.

The V call is TRBV9, the J call TRBJ1-3; no definite D call. Germline values: CDR1 SGDLS, CDR2 YYNGEE. Trimming cost V 4 bases and J 7 bases, with 9 bases left between them. The CDR3 sequence is 12 residues long. This CDR3 is CASSSPGNTIYF. CDR3 coding DNA: TGTGCCAGCAGCTCCCCCGGGAACACCATATATTTT.

This clonotype was observed at least ten times. The chain carries TRBV6-5 and TRBJ2-2, with 12 bases identical to TRBD1. The germline CDR1 and CDR2 sequences are MNHEY and SVGAGI. This CDR3 is 15 amino acids long. With V trimmed by 6 bases and J by 7 bases, 6 bases remained unmatched. CDR3 protein: CASSFRDRGRGELFF. The CDR3 DNA is TGTGCCAGCAGCTTCCGGGACAGGGGGCGCGGGGAGCTGTTTTTT.

This chain links TRBV18 with TRBJ2-1; 12 bases map to TRBD2. Trimming at V came to 3 bases and at J to 4 bases, leaving 4 bases not matched to a gene. Germline V CDR1 and CDR2: KGHSH, LQKENI. The CDR3 consists of 16 residues. The CDR3 region has the DNA TGTGCCAGCTCACCGCCCGGGACTAGCGGGTACAATGAGCAGTTCTTC. This translates into CASSPPGTSGYNEQFF.

The chain joins TRBV5-4 to TRBJ2-5; D ambiguous. V shed 1 base and J shed 10 bases, with 8 bases lying between them. The CDR3 is 11 amino acids. CDR1 is SGHNT, CDR2 YYREEE, per germline (reference sequence). The CDR3 reads CASSLLGIQYF. In DNA, the CDR3 is TGTGCCAGCAGCTTGTTGGGGATCCAGTACTTC.

This clonotype was counted a few times. V usage is TRBV5-1 and J usage is TRBJ2-1, with 10 bases lining up with TRBD1. V lost 6 bases and J lost 5; bases outside the gene matches: 8. The CDR3 is 15 amino acids. Germline-derived CDR1 and CDR2 are SGHRS and YFSETQ. CDR3 coding DNA: TGCGCCAGCAAAATTTCGGGGACAGGGGACAATGAGCAGTTCTTC. The encoded protein is CASKISGTGDNEQFF.

There are a few counts of this clonotype. V gene TRBV25-1 combines with J gene TRBJ1-4, with a possible D match to TRBD1 (6 bases). The CDR3 is 15 residues long. Trimming took 7 bases from V and 8 from J, leaving 20 bases between them. Germline CDR1 MGHDK, CDR2 SYGVNS. CDR3 DNA: TGTGCCAGCACTTTCGGCGCAAGGGGGTACGAAAAACTGTTTTTT. Its protein product is CASTFGARGYEKLFF.